Each of the 2 T cell receptor beta chains below was sequenced from the same sample in a study of blood T cell repertoires in COVID-19. Sequencing was performed with immunoSEQ multiplex PCR; in TCRdb, only in-frame clones are kept and a portion is missing. The profile shows roughly 150,000 clones, 60% to 80% of them singletons. Sequenced input: peripheral blood. These receptors were taken from a man aged 50 or older with active or convalescent COVID-19.

The V and J genes are TRBV7-2 and TRBJ2-5, with a possible D match to TRBD2 (6 bases). The germline V and J ends were trimmed by 6 bases and 0 bases, with 11 bases remaining between them. There are 14 residues in the CDR3. Germline CDR1 SGHTA, CDR2 FQGNSA. Here the CDR3 DNA reads TGTGCCAGCAGAGGACGGGACTACCAAGAGACCCAGTACTTC. Its protein product is CASRGRDYQETQYF.

This clone appeared a few times. The rearrangement links TRBV18 to TRBJ1-1, with no clear D. With 5 bases removed from V and 5 bases from J, the gap between germline ends came to 12 bases. Germline V gene data show CDR1 as KGHSH and CDR2 as LQKENI. The CDR3 runs 13 residues. As DNA, the CDR3 is TGTGCCAGCTCAGTCACACCGGGAACTGAAGCTTTCTTT. It yields the protein CASSVTPGTEAFF. Supplemented by reference TRBV18 and TRBJ1-1, the full variable domain reads NAGVMQNPRHLVRRRGQEARLRCSPMKGHSHVYWYRQLPEEGLKFMVYLQKENIIDESGMPKERFSAEFPKEGPSILRIQQVVRGDSAAYFCASSVTPGTEAFFGQGTRLTVV.